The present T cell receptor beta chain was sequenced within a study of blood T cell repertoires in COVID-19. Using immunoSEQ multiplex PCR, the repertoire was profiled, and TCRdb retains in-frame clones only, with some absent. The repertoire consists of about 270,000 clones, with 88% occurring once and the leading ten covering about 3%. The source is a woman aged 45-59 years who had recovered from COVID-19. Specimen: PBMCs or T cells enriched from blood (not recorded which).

CDR3 bases: TGTGCCAGCAGTAATGGGACTTACTCCTACAATGAGCAGTTCTTC. This gives the protein CASSNGTYSYNEQFF. The J gene is TRBJ2-1, the V gene TRBV27; D might be TRBD2 (6 bases). V lost 5 bases and J lost 0, with 11 bases in between. Germline V CDR1 and CDR2: MNHEY, SMNVEV (reference sequence). The CDR3 totals 15 residues.